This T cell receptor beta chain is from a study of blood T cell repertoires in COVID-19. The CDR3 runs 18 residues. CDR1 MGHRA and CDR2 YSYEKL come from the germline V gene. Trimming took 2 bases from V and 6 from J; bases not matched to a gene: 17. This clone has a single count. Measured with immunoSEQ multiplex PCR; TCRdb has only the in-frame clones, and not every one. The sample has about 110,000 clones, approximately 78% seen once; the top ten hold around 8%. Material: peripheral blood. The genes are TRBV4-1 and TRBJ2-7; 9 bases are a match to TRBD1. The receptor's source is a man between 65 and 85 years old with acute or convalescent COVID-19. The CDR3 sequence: CASSQSSPLLQGAAEQYF. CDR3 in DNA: TGCGCCAGCAGCCAATCTAGCCCCCTTCTACAGGGGGCGGCCGAGCAGTACTTC.